This is a list of T cell receptor beta chains from one sample in a study of OX40 agonist ivuxolimab in advanced cancers. Produced via immunoSEQ multiplex PCR; TCRdb's table is partial and in-frame only. The sample includes approximately 77,000 clones, around four fifths of them seen just once. The source was CD4+ or CD8+ T cells sorted from blood, collected in a trial of the OX40 agonist ivuxolimab. The receptors were sampled from an adult with an advanced solid tumor such as melanoma, head and neck, liver or kidney cancer. The CDR3 runs from the conserved cysteine through the conserved F or W. D genes are given only for firm matches. Some rows have no size entry. The others give once, few or many, or a class for an expanded clone.

TRBJ2-7,14,TRBV4-3,once,TRBD1,CASSPGTDFYEQYF,TGCGCCAGCAGTCCCGGGACAGATTTCTACGAGCAGTACTTC
TRBJ1-5,16,TRBV28,once,TRBD1,CASISSQGIGNQPQHF,TGTGCCAGCATCTCTTCACAGGGGATAGGCAATCAGCCCCAGCATTTT
TRBJ1-3,17,TRBV4-2,NA,NA,CASSQEGGQNSGNTIYF,TGTGCCAGCAGCCAAGAGGGGGGGCAGAACTCTGGAAACACCATATATTTT
TRBJ2-1,17,TRBV7-2,NA,TRBD2,CASSVSSGLSSYNEQFF,TGTGCCAGCAGCGTTTCTAGCGGTTTAAGCTCCTACAATGAGCAGTTCTTC
TRBJ2-7,15,TRBV11-2,NA,NA,CASSLAGSSSYEQYF,TGTGCCAGCAGCTTAGCCGGGAGTTCTTCCTACGAGCAGTACTTC
TRBJ2-5,14,TRBV7-8,once,TRBD2,CASSGTSSEETQYF,TGTGCCAGCAGCGGGACTAGTTCGGAAGAGACCCAGTACTTC
TRBJ2-1,17,TRBV9,once,NA,CASSPKGASSSYNEQFF,TGTGCCAGCAGCCCTAAAGGGGCGAGCAGCTCCTACAATGAGCAGTTCTTC
TRBJ2-3,15,TRBV10-3,once,NA,CAISESKDIPDTQYF,TGTGCCATCAGTGAGTCCAAGGACATCCCAGATACGCAGTATTTT
TRBJ2-1,15,TRBV9,NA,NA,CASSVAPRGTNEQFF,TGTGCCAGCAGCGTAGCCCCCAGGGGAACAAATGAGCAGTTCTTC
TRBJ2-5,13,TRBV7-6,NA,TRBD2,CASRAGGQETQYF,TGTGCCAGCAGAGCGGGGGGCCAAGAGACCCAGTACTTC
TRBJ2-1,17,TRBV19,once,NA,CASPPRAGLEGYNEQFF,TGTGCCAGTCCCCCGAGGGCGGGCCTAGAGGGCTACAATGAGCAGTTCTTC
TRBJ1-1,15,TRBV28,NA,NA,CASSLGGVDGTEAFF,TGTGCCAGCAGTTTGGGGGGGGTGGATGGGACTGAAGCTTTCTTT
TRBJ1-3,19,TRBV19,few,NA,CASSIDLWDTDHSGNTIYF,TGTGCCAGTAGTATAGATCTATGGGACACGGACCACTCTGGAAACACCATATATTTT
TRBJ1-5,13,TRBV7-2,NA,NA,CASSSVSNQPQHF,TGTGCCAGCAGCTCCGTAAGCAATCAGCCCCAGCATTTT
TRBJ2-7,14,TRBV5-1,NA,NA,CASRQQGGSYEQYF,TGCGCCAGCAGGCAACAGGGAGGTAGTTACGAGCAGTACTTC
TRBJ2-3,12,TRBV30,NA,NA,CAWSVGGDTQYF,TGTGCCTGGAGTGTTGGAGGAGATACGCAGTATTTT
TRBJ1-2,15,TRBV6-1,NA,TRBD1,CASSEAATGYYGYTF,TGTGCCAGCAGTGAAGCGGCGACAGGGTACTATGGCTACACCTTC
TRBJ2-7,12,TRBV5-5,once,NA,CASSLLEREQYF,TGTGCCAGCAGCTTGTTGGAACGCGAGCAGTACTTC
TRBJ1-4,17,TRBV14,NA,NA,CASSQYVDWGLGEKLFF,TGTGCCAGCAGCCAGTATGTGGATTGGGGGCTGGGCGAAAAACTGTTTTTT
TRBJ1-2,14,TRBV19,NA,TRBD1,CASSTTQGLYGYTF,TGTGCCAGTAGCACCACACAGGGGCTCTATGGCTACACCTTC
TRBJ1-4,14,TRBV18,NA,NA,CASSPLPTNEKLFF,TGTGCCAGCTCACCACTTCCTACTAATGAAAAACTGTTTTTT
TRBJ2-1,15,TRBV4-2,NA,NA,CASSQHLWGANEQFF,TGTGCCAGCAGCCAGCACCTTTGGGGGGCCAATGAGCAGTTCTTC
TRBJ2-7,14,TRBV30,NA,TRBD1,CAWSRGILSAEQYF,TGTGCCTGGAGCAGGGGGATTCTGAGTGCGGAGCAGTACTTC
TRBJ2-3,14,TRBV5-1,NA,NA,CASSGKVTTDTQYF,TGCGCCAGCAGCGGGAAGGTAACCACAGATACGCAGTATTTT
TRBJ2-3,14,TRBV2,NA,TRBD1,CASRGDSSTDTQYF,TGTGCCAGCAGAGGGGACAGCTCCACAGATACGCAGTATTTT
TRBJ1-2,15,TRBV4-3,once,TRBD1,CASSQSGTGVRGYTF,TGCGCCAGCAGCCAATCCGGGACAGGGGTCAGGGGCTACACCTTC
TRBJ2-5,13,TRBV14,NA,NA,CASSPWTGETQYF,TGTGCCAGCAGCCCCTGGACGGGAGAGACCCAGTACTTC
TRBJ1-2,14,TRBV7-9,NA,TRBD1,CASSLRDSLYGYTF,TGTGCCAGCAGCCTCCGGGACAGCCTCTATGGCTACACCTTC
TRBJ2-1,12,TRBV18,NA,NA,CASSPRDTEQFF,TGTGCCAGCTCACCGCGGGACACCGAGCAGTTCTTC
TRBJ2-6,16,TRBV10-3,NA,NA,CAISDLRTGGANVLTF,TGTGCCATCAGTGACCTTCGAACCGGTGGGGCCAACGTCCTGACTTTC
TRBJ2-3,13,TRBV11-1,NA,NA,CASSRIEEDTQYF,TGTGCCAGCAGTAGAATCGAAGAAGATACGCAGTATTTT
TRBJ1-4,15,TRBV15,NA,NA,CATSREAGSNEKLFF,TGTGCCACCAGCAGAGAAGCGGGTTCCAATGAAAAACTGTTTTTT
TRBJ2-3,18,TRBV27,NA,TRBD1,CASSLLPTGVGKVDTQYF,TGTGCCAGCAGTTTACTCCCGACAGGGGTCGGTAAAGTAGATACGCAGTATTTT
TRBJ2-7,15,TRBV7-9,NA,NA,CASSLMKSGAYEQYF,TGTGCCAGCAGCTTAATGAAATCGGGGGCCTACGAGCAGTACTTC
TRBJ2-2,15,TRBV5-8,NA,NA,CASSLRLGNTGELFF,TGTGCCAGCAGCTTAAGGCTAGGGAACACCGGGGAGCTGTTTTTT
TRBJ1-3,18,TRBV7-2,NA,NA,CASSPRAGGVLSGNTIYF,TGTGCCAGCAGCCCGAGGGCGGGAGGGGTGTTATCTGGAAACACCATATATTTT
TRBJ2-5,13,TRBV18,many,TRBD1,CASSQGQGETQYF,TGTGCCAGCTCACAGGGACAGGGGGAGACCCAGTACTTC
TRBJ2-1,15,TRBV28,once,TRBD2,CASSLVWRGRDEQFF,TGTGCCAGCAGTTTAGTATGGCGGGGGAGGGATGAGCAGTTCTTC
TRBJ2-1,15,TRBV28,few,TRBD1,CASSVRTGAYNEQFF,TGTGCCAGCAGTGTCCGGACAGGGGCCTACAATGAGCAGTTCTTC
TRBJ2-2,14,TRBV11-3,NA,NA,CASSLATNTGELFF,TGTGCCAGCAGCTTAGCTACTAACACCGGGGAGCTGTTTTTT
TRBJ1-2,13,TRBV7-2,NA,NA,CASSLQGPNGYTF,TGTGCCAGCAGCTTACAAGGGCCCAATGGCTACACCTTC
TRBJ1-5,13,TRBV28,NA,NA,CATRESLNQPQHF,TGTGCCACCCGGGAATCCCTCAATCAGCCCCAGCATTTT
TRBJ2-7,13,TRBV6-1,NA,NA,CASRRDFTYEQYF,TGTGCCAGCAGGCGGGATTTTACCTACGAGCAGTACTTC
TRBJ2-7,12,TRBV27,NA,NA,CASRGSAGGQYF,TGTGCCAGCAGGGGGTCGGCGGGTGGGCAGTACTTC
TRBJ1-6,14,TRBV7-3,NA,NA,CASSVGGYNSPLHF,TGTGCCAGCAGCGTAGGGGGTTATAATTCACCCCTCCACTTT
TRBJ2-7,14,TRBV6-5,NA,NA,CASSPGGRSYEQYF,TGTGCCAGCAGTCCCGGAGGACGCTCCTACGAGCAGTACTTC
TRBJ1-5,13,TRBV6-1,NA,NA,CASKSEARQPQHF,TGTGCCAGCAAATCCGAGGCGCGGCAGCCCCAGCATTTT
TRBJ2-7,16,TRBV18,NA,NA,CASSPLGGEGYYEQYF,TGTGCCAGCTCACCCCTAGGCGGGGAAGGGTACTACGAGCAGTACTTC
TRBJ2-1,17,TRBV7-9,NA,TRBD2,CASYGLADQMSMKEQFF,TGTGCCAGCTACGGACTAGCGGACCAGATGTCAATGAAGGAGCAGTTCTTC
TRBJ1-2,13,TRBV4-2,few,NA,CASSPIEAYGYTF,TGTGCCAGCAGCCCCATTGAAGCCTATGGCTACACCTTC